These 2 T cell receptor beta chains were all obtained from the same sample, sequenced in a study of shared clonotypes between healthy human individuals. The data were produced by immunoSEQ multiplex PCR, yet TCRdb's version contains in-frame clones alone and is incomplete. Among 2 million to 2.5 million clones listed, about 90% were seen once. Sequencing used naive CD4+ T cells from PBMCs. Subset defined: CD45RA+ positively selected. These receptors originate from a man in his late teens or twenties in good health. Some clones in this sample may be carry-over from other donors' samples.

This chain connects TRBV7-8 to TRBJ1-1, with D unclear. The V and J ends lost 5 bases and 4 bases respectively, with 5 bases between them. The CDR3 totals 11 residues. Germline lookup yields CDR1 SGHVS and CDR2 FQNEAQ. In nucleotides, the CDR3 is TGTGCCAGCAGCGTACGCACTGAAGCTTTCTTT. As protein: CASSVRTEAFF.

This chain joins TRBV7-2 and TRBJ2-1; perhaps TRBD2 as D (6 bases). The CDR3 is made up of 14 amino acids. Trimming shortened V by 8 bases and J by 4 bases, and 15 bases separated the two germline ends. The V gene's germline CDR1 is SGHTA and CDR2 FQGNSA. The CDR3 is CASALSGHYNEQFF. CDR3 DNA sequence: TGTGCCAGCGCCCTTAGCGGCCATTACAATGAGCAGTTCTTC.